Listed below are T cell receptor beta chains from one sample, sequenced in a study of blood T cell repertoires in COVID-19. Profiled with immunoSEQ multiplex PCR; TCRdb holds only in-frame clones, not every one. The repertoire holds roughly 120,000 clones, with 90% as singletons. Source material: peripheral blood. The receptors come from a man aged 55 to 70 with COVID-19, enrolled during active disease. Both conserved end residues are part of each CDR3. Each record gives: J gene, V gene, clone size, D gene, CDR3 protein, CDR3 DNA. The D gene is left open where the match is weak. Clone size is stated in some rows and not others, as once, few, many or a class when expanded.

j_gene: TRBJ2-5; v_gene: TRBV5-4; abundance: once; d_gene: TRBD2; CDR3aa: CASSAGTSETQYF; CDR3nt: TGTGCCAGCAGCGCCGGGACTAGCGAGACCCAGTACTTC
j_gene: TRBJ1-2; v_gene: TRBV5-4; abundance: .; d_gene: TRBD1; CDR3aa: CASSAGTGDYYGYTF; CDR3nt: TGTGCCAGCAGCGCCGGGACAGGGGACTACTATGGCTACACCTTC
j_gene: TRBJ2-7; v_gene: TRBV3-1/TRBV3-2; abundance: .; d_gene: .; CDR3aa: CASSQGAVNSYEQYF; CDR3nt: TGTGCCAGCAGCCAAGGGGCAGTTAACTCCTACGAGCAGTACTTC
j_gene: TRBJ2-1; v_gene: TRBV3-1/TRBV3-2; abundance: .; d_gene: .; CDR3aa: CASSQRGRVAGRGDEQFF; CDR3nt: TGTGCCAGCAGCCAAAGGGGAAGAGTGGCGGGACGGGGCGATGAGCAGTTCTTC
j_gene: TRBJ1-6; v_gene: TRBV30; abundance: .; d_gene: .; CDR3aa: CAWSVREGSPLHF; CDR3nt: TGTGCCTGGAGTGTGAGGGAGGGTTCACCCCTCCACTTT
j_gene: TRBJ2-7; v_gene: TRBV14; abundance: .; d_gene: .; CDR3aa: CASSQGGAEQYF; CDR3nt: TGTGCCAGCAGCCAAGGGGGCGCCGAGCAGTACTTC
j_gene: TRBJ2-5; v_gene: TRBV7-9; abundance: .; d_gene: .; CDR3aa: CASSPSGETQYF; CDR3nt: TGTGCCAGCAGCCCCTCGGGGGAGACCCAGTACTTC
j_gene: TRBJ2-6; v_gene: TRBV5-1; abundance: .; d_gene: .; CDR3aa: CASSQRGSGANVLTF; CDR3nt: TGCGCCAGCAGCCAACGGGGTTCTGGGGCCAACGTCCTGACTTTC
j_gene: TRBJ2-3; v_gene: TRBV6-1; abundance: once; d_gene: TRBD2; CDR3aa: CASSGVAGGPGDTQYF; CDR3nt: TGTGCCAGCAGTGGGGTAGCGGGAGGGCCTGGAGATACGCAGTATTTT
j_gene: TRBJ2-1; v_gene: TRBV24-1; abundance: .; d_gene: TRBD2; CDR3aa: CATSDRRIAGVNEQFF; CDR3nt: TGTGCCACCAGTGATCGTAGGATAGCGGGAGTCAATGAGCAGTTCTTC
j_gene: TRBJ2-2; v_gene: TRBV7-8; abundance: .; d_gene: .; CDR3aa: CASSYPRQGNTGELFF; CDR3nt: TGTGCCAGCAGCTATCCGAGGCAGGGCAACACCGGGGAGCTGTTTTTT
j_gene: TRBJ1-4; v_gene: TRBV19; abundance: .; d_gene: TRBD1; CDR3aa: CASSGGQRGEKLFF; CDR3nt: TGTGCCAGTAGTGGGGGACAGAGGGGCGAAAAACTGTTTTTT
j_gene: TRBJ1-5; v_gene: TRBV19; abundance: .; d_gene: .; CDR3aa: CASSIFQNSNQPQHF; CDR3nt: TGTGCCAGTAGTATATTCCAGAATAGCAATCAGCCCCAGCATTTT
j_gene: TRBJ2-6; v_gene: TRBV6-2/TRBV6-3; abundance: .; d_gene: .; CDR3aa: CASSYSQGTFAGANVLTF; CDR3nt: TGTGCCAGCAGTTACTCCCAGGGGACCTTCGCCGGGGCCAACGTCCTGACTTTC
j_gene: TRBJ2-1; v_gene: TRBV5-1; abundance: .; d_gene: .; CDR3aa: CASSYPSDEQFF; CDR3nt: TGCGCCAGCAGCTATCCTAGCGATGAGCAGTTCTTC
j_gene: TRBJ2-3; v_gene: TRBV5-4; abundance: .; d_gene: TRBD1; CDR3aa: CASSRDRTSTDTQYF; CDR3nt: TGTGCCAGCAGTAGGGACAGGACTAGCACAGATACGCAGTATTTT
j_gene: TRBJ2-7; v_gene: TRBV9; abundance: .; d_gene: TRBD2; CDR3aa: CASSVASGANSYEQYF; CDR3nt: TGTGCCAGCAGCGTAGCTAGCGGGGCTAACTCCTACGAGCAGTACTTC
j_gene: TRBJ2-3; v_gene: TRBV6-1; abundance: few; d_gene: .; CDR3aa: CASSEALLDRRGTDTQYF; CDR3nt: TGTGCCAGCAGTGAAGCTCTACTGGACAGGAGGGGCACAGATACGCAGTATTTT
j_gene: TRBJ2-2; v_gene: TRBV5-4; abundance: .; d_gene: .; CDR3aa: CASSLSRANTGELFF; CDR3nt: TGTGCCAGCAGCTTGTCCCGGGCGAACACCGGGGAGCTGTTTTTT
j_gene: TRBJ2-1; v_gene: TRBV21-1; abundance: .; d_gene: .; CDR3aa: CASSKTSGRLYNEQFF; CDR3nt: TGTGCCAGCAGCAAAACTAGCGGGAGGCTATACAATGAGCAGTTCTTC
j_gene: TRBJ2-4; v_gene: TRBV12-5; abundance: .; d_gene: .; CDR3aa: CASGLGQDQNIQYF; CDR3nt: TGTGCTAGTGGTTTGGGACAGGACCAAAACATTCAGTACTTC
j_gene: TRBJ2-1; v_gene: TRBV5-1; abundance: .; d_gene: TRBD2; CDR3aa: CASSGLAESYNEQFF; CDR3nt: TGCGCCAGCTCCGGACTAGCGGAATCCTACAATGAGCAGTTCTTC
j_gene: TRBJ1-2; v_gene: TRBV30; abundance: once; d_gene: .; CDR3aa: CAWSPRQDDGYTF; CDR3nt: TGTGCCTGGAGTCCGCGACAGGATGATGGCTACACCTTC
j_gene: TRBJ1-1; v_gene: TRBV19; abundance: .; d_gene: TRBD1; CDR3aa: CAANPTGTENTEAFF; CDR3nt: TGTGCCGCCAACCCCACCGGGACAGAGAACACTGAAGCTTTCTTT
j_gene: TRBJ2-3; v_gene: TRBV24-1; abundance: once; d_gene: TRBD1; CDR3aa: CATSVWTGSADTQYF; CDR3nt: TGTGCCACCAGTGTTTGGACAGGGAGCGCAGATACGCAGTATTTT
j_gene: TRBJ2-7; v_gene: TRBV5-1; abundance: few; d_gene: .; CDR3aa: CASSFSRAGYEQYF; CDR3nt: TGCGCCAGCAGCTTTTCCCGGGCGGGCTACGAGCAGTACTTC
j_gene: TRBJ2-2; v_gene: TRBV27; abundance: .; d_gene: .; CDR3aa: CASSLNGGAGTGELFF; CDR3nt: TGTGCCAGCAGTTTAAATGGGGGCGCTGGCACCGGGGAGCTGTTTTTT
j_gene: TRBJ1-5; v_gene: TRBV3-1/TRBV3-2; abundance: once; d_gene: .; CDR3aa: CASSLRDSNQPQHF; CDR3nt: TGTGCCAGCAGCCTCCGGGACTCCAATCAGCCCCAGCATTTT
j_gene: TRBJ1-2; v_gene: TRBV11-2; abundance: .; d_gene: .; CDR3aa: CASSPLLGHRSYGYTF; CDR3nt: TGTGCCAGCAGCCCACTCCTGGGACATAGGTCCTATGGCTACACCTTC
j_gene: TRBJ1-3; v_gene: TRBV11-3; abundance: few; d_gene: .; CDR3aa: CASSPRSGQSTSGNTIYF; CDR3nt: TGTGCCAGCAGCCCAAGATCCGGACAGTCCACCTCTGGAAACACCATATATTTT